Listed here is a single TCR beta chain. The antigen is unknown. The CDR3 length is 13 residues. Universal primer sites and UMIs were introduced during 5'RACE template-switching synthesis of TCR cDNA. TCRdb reanalysed the 5' RACE reads using MiXCR and keeps one entry per CDR3 protein. The sample includes more than 95,000 distinct CDR3 sequences, about 8.4% of them seen just once. The data belong to a study of T cells after yellow fever vaccination. Study-wide results and limits: The secondary response showed a weaker magnitude and a faster peak, day 5 versus 15. Clones from primary vaccination mostly reappeared after the booster (around 96% CD4, under 90% CD8).

The J gene is TRBJ1-2, the V gene TRBV21-1. TRBV21-1 has pseudogene status. This sequence was found in a man aged 18 to 30 who received the YFV17D yellow fever vaccine. The starting material was CD8+ T cells sorted from PBMCs, obtained on the day of the yellow fever booster vaccination. This CDR3 reads CASPMRIRYGYTF. In DNA form, the CDR3 reads TGTGCCAGCCCTATGAGGATTCGGTATGGCTACACCTTC.